A selection of T cell receptor beta chains follows, all from one sample in a study of blood T cells in healthy people across ages. Each CDR3 protein gets one entry after TCRdb re-called the 5' RACE reads with MiXCR. The repertoire holds some 1.5 million distinct CDR3 sequences, 35% to 45% seen once, with around 4% in the top ten. Sequencing was performed on blood. These receptors all come from a woman aged 18-29 years in good health. Both conserved end residues are part of each CDR3. Each record gives: J gene, clone size, CDR3 length, D gene, V gene, CDR3 DNA, CDR3 protein. The D gene is left open where the match is weak. Some rows have no size entry. The others give once, few or many, or a class for an expanded clone.

TRBJ2-7,many,15,.,TRBV4-3,TGCGCCAGCAGCCCAGAGTTGTCCTTGAGCTACGAGCAGTACTTC,CASSPELSLSYEQYF
TRBJ2-5,.,12,.,TRBV5-1,TGCGCCAGCAGCTACCCATCGCCTGAGCAGTACTTC,CASSYPSPEQYF
TRBJ2-1,.,16,.,TRBV20-1,TGCAGTGCTAGAGATATCGGGGTAGCACTTGCAAATGAGCAGTTCTTC,CSARDIGVALANEQFF
TRBJ2-1,.,13,.,TRBV19,TGTGCCAGTAGTATGGAGGCTGGCAATGAGCAGTTCTTC,CASSMEAGNEQFF
TRBJ2-7,.,17,TRBD1,TRBV14,TGTGCCAGCACTCCACACGGGGCCCGGGACAGGGCCTACGAGCAGTACTTC,CASTPHGARDRAYEQYF
TRBJ2-1,.,17,TRBD2,TRBV20-1,TGCAGTGCTAGAGTATGGGCAGCGGGGGCTAACTACAATGAGCAGTTCTTC,CSARVWAAGANYNEQFF
TRBJ2-7,.,12,TRBD2,TRBV9,TGTGCCAGCAGCGAGCGGGACGGCGAGCAGTACTTC,CASSERDGEQYF
TRBJ2-3,few,15,.,TRBV7-9,TGTGCCAGCAGTTGGAATAGCGGAAGCGCAGATACGCAGTATTTT,CASSWNSGSADTQYF
TRBJ2-5,.,16,.,TRBV4-1,TGCGCCAGCAGCCAAGAAGGAAGCGCTCTAGAAGAGACCCAGTACTTC,CASSQEGSALEETQYF
TRBJ2-1,once,14,.,TRBV29-1,TGCAGCGGTGAAGGCGGCAGCTCCTACAATGAGCAGTTCTTC,CSGEGGSSYNEQFF
TRBJ1-3,.,17,.,TRBV9,TGTGCCAGCAGCCCCACATGGGGCTGGGCCTCTGGAAACACCATATATTTT,CASSPTWGWASGNTIYF
TRBJ1-1,few,13,TRBD1,TRBV12-5,TGTGCTAGCACACAGGGGGCGGACACTGAAGCTTTCTTT,CASTQGADTEAFF
TRBJ1-1,.,13,.,TRBV3-1,TGTGCCAGCAGCCAAGTTAGCTGGGGAGGAGCTTTCTTT,CASSQVSWGGAFF